This T cell receptor beta chain was obtained from a study of cytomegalovirus exposure and HLA in healthy donors. Study-wide context: Prior work identified 95 million to 120 million unique TCR beta sequences in about 179 million T cells.

This cohort consisted of healthy bone marrow donors. Trimming stripped 5 bases from V and 2 bases from J, with 15 bases between. Germline CDR1 is MDHEN and CDR2 is SYDVKM. This CDR3 region has 15 residues. Findings and limits, study-wide: About 87% or about 30% of the time was how often most TCR beta V segments were productive, according to an earlier analysis.

60 Vbeta and 13 Jbeta primers were used in PCR. Assay: immunoSEQ multiplex PCR; the TCRdb copy retains only in-frame clones and omits some. Found here are 90,000 or so clones, roughly 80% of them singletons; the top ten hold 3% to 3.5%. A note on this clone: Its antigen is not known.

Input material: PBMCs. The sequence derives from a man aged 25 to 40 in good health and CMV-seropositive. The chain links TRBV28 to TRBJ1-2; D may be TRBD1 (5 bases). The CDR3 DNA reads TGTGCCAGCAGTGTTCAGGGTTCCCTCAACTATGGCTACACCTTC. This codes for CASSVQGSLNYGYTF.